This is a list of T cell receptor beta chains from one sample in a study of early T cells in non-severe SARS-CoV-2 infection. TCRdb passed the 5' RACE reads through MiXCR, listing each CDR3 protein once. The table includes about 60,000 distinct CDR3 sequences, 8% to 9.5% detected once. Sequences were obtained from whole blood. The receptors derive from an adult who was a healthcare worker with PCR-confirmed SARS-CoV-2 infection or an uninfected control (not recorded which). CDR3s include the opening cysteine and the closing phenylalanine or tryptophan. D genes are given only for firm matches. Size tells how often a clone was seen (once, few, many) or the class of an expanded clone, and some rows leave it out.

V	D	length	J	size	CDR3	DNA
TRBV7-2	TRBD2	16	TRBJ2-7	many	CASSLVAGANSNEQYF	TGTGCCAGCAGCTTAGTTGCGGGAGCCAATTCGAACGAGCAGTACTTC
TRBV5-7	TRBD1	15	TRBJ2-1	.	CASSLTGGWVNEQFF	TGTGCCAGCAGCTTGACAGGGGGCTGGGTCAATGAGCAGTTCTTC
TRBV5-1	TRBD1	18	TRBJ2-6	few	CASSFPDRVLPGANVLTF	TGCGCCAGCAGCTTTCCCGACAGGGTCTTACCTGGGGCCAACGTCCTGACTTTC
TRBV12-3/TRBV12-4	.	14	TRBJ1-6	many	CASTQDGRGSPLHF	TGTGCCAGCACCCAAGACGGTCGAGGTTCACCCCTCCACTTT
TRBV20-1	TRBD1	15	TRBJ2-3	.	CSASDRATSTDTQYF	TGCAGTGCTAGTGACAGGGCTACTAGCACAGATACGCAGTATTTT
TRBV7-9	.	13	TRBJ2-5	many	CASTVGREETQYF	TGTGCCAGCACCGTCGGGCGGGAAGAGACCCAGTACTTC
TRBV20-1	.	13	TRBJ2-3	many	CSAKKTGTDTQYF	TGCAGTGCTAAGAAAACGGGAACAGATACGCAGTATTTT
TRBV6-5	.	15	TRBJ1-1	.	CASSRARRMNTEAFF	TGTGCCAGCAGCCGGGCCAGAAGGATGAACACTGAAGCTTTCTTT
TRBV7-9	TRBD2	16	TRBJ2-1	.	CASSPQRGGTYNEQFF	TGTGCCAGCAGCCCGCAGCGGGGGGGAACCTACAATGAGCAGTTCTTC
TRBV5-4	.	11	TRBJ2-4	many	CASSLEAVQYF	TGTGCCAGCAGCTTGGAGGCTGTTCAGTACTTC
TRBV6-6	TRBD2	15	TRBJ2-1	many	CASSYSATSDNEQFF	TGTGCCAGCAGTTACTCGGCAACTAGCGACAATGAGCAGTTCTTC
TRBV7-8	.	16	TRBJ2-2	many	CASSLIGWGPPGELFF	TGTGCCAGCAGCTTAATCGGGTGGGGGCCCCCCGGGGAGCTGTTTTTT
TRBV9	.	14	TRBJ2-3	.	CASSVGSPGDTQYF	TGTGCCAGCAGCGTAGGGTCCCCGGGGGATACGCAGTATTTT
TRBV20-1	TRBD1	16	TRBJ2-3	few	CSARDSGQGLPDTQYF	TGCAGTGCTAGAGATTCAGGACAGGGTTTGCCAGATACGCAGTATTTT
TRBV7-2	TRBD1	16	TRBJ2-1	many	CASSLVQGVGSPEQFF	TGTGCCAGCAGCTTAGTACAGGGGGTTGGTTCTCCTGAGCAGTTCTTC
TRBV4-3	TRBD1	16	TRBJ2-1	many	CASSQATGVGYNEQFF	TGCGCCAGCAGCCAAGCTACAGGGGTCGGATACAATGAGCAGTTCTTC
TRBV19	TRBD1	16	TRBJ2-7	many	CASSILPGQRPYEQYF	TGTGCCAGTAGTATATTGCCGGGACAGCGACCCTACGAGCAGTACTTC
TRBV29-1	.	11	TRBJ2-3	.	CSVGITDTQYF	TGCAGCGTTGGAATCACAGATACGCAGTATTTT
TRBV20-1	.	16	TRBJ2-2	.	CSARDLLNGNTGELFF	TGCAGTGCTAGAGATCTATTGAACGGTAACACCGGGGAGCTGTTTTTT
TRBV29-1	.	14	TRBJ2-2	few	CSVVGIDNTGELFF	TGCAGCGTTGTCGGGATCGATAACACCGGGGAGCTGTTTTTT